These 2 T cell receptor beta chains were sequenced from one sample in a study of blood T cell repertoires in COVID-19. Clones were sequenced by immunoSEQ multiplex PCR, and TCRdb holds only the in-frame ones, with some missing. There are about 160,000 clones in the sample; less than 85% occur only once, and 2.5% to 4% lies in the top ten. Sequencing used peripheral blood. The receptor set was obtained from a human donor with acute or convalescent COVID-19. The donor label of this sample is uncertain.

The V and J genes are TRBV18 and TRBJ1-3; possibly TRBD1 for D (5 bases). The CDR3 spans 17 residues. Germline V gene lookup returns CDR1 KGHSH and CDR2 LQKENI. With 6 bases removed from V and 0 bases from J, the gap between germline ends came to 18 bases. CDR3 in DNA: TGTGCCAGCTCTTCCATCTCGACAGCTTACTCTGGAAACACCATATATTTT. It codes for CASSSISTAYSGNTIYF. Drawing the rest from reference TRBV18 and TRBJ1-3, the complete variable domain is NAGVMQNPRHLVRRRGQEARLRCSPMKGHSHVYWYRQLPEEGLKFMVYLQKENIIDESGMPKERFSAEFPKEGPSILRIQQVVRGDSAAYFCASSSISTAYSGNTIYFGEGSWLTVV.

This CDR3 reads CASSQGTGPNQPQHF. Here the CDR3 DNA reads TGTGCCAGCAGCCAAGGGACAGGACCAAATCAGCCCCAGCATTTT. This chain joins TRBV4-2 and TRBJ1-5; 7 bases line up with TRBD1. The germline CDR1 and CDR2 sequences are LGHNA and YNFKEQ. V lost 1 base and J lost 4; bases outside the gene matches: 4. This CDR3 has 15 amino acids.